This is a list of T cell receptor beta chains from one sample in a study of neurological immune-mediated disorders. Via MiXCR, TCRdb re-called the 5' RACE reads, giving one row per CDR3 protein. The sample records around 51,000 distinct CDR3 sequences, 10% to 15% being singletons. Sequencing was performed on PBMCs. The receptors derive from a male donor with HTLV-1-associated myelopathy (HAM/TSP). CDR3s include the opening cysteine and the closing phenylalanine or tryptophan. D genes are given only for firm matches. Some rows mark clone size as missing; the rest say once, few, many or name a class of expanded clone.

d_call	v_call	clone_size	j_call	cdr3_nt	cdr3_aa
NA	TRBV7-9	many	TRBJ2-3	TGTGCCAGCAGCTCGCGGGGGCAGTTCACAGATACGCAGTATTTT	CASSSRGQFTDTQYF
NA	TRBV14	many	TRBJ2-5	TGTGCCAGCAGCCAGCGACAGCAGCGAGAGACCCAGTACTTC	CASSQRQQRETQYF
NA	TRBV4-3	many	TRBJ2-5	TGCGCCAGCAGCCAAGATTGGCTAGGCGGAGAGACCCAGTACTTC	CASSQDWLGGETQYF
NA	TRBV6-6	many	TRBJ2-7	TGTGCCAGCAGTTACTCGAAGGTTTTCTACGAGCAGTACTTC	CASSYSKVFYEQYF
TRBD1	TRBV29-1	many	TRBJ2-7	TGCAGCGTCTCCCGGGACAGGTACTCGCAGTACTTC	CSVSRDRYSQYF
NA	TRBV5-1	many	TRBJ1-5	TGCGCCAGCAGTTCCGGAGAAAGCAATCAGCCCCAGCATTTT	CASSSGESNQPQHF
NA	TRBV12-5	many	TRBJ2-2	TGTGCTAGTGGTTTCCTGGACAGCTCGAACACCGGGGAGCTGTTTTTT	CASGFLDSSNTGELFF
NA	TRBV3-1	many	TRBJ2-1	TGTGCCAGCACCCCCCAGGGGTCCTACAATGAGCAGTTCTTC	CASTPQGSYNEQFF
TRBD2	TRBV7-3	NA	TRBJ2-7	TGTGCCAGCAGTATGGGACTAGCGGGGGATTACAAGCAGTACTTC	CASSMGLAGDYKQYF
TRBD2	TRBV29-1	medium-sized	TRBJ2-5	TGCAGCGTCCGGACTAGCGGGGGTGAGACCCAGTACTTC	CSVRTSGGETQYF
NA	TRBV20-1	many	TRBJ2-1	TGCAGTGCTAGAGCCGGGGTCTACAATGAGCAGTTCTTC	CSARAGVYNEQFF
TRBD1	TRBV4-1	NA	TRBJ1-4	TGCGCCAGCAGCACAGGACAGGGCAGAAAACTGTTTTTT	CASSTGQGRKLFF
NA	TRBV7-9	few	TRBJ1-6	TGTGCCAGCAGCTTAGGCCAGCCCTCACCCCTCCACTTT	CASSLGQPSPLHF
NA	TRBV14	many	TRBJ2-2	TGTGCCAGCAGCCAAGAAAGAGAACTCCGGGAGCTGTTTTTT	CASSQERELRELFF
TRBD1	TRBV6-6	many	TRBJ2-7	TGTGCCAGCACCCAGACAGGGGGCTCCTACGAGCAGTACTTC	CASTQTGGSYEQYF
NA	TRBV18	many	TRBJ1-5	TGTGCCAGCTCACCAAGCGAGCGAAATCAGTCCCAGCATTTT	CASSPSERNQSQHF
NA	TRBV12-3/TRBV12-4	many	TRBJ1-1	TGTGCCAGCAGTTCGGGGGGGGTCACTGAAGCTTTCTTT	CASSSGGVTEAFF
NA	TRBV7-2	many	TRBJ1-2	TGTGCCAGCAGCTTAGGATGGGGGCAAGGCTATGGCTACACCTTC	CASSLGWGQGYGYTF
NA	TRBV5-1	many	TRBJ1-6	TGCGCCAGCAGCTCCCGAACAGAGGATTCACCCCTCCACTTT	CASSSRTEDSPLHF
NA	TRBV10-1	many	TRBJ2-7	TGCGCCAGCAGTGAAGTTAAGGGGTACGAGCAGTACTTC	CASSEVKGYEQYF
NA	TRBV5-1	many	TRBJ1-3	TGCGCCAGCAGCGAGGGACCAGGGAACACCATATATTTT	CASSEGPGNTIYF
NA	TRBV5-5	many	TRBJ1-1	TGTGCCAGCAGCTTGCCTCTGAACACTGAAGCTTTCTTT	CASSLPLNTEAFF
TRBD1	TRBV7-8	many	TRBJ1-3	TGTGCCAGCAGCTTAGCCCAAGACAGGGGAGGAAACACCATATATTTT	CASSLAQDRGGNTIYF
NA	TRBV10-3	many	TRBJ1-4	TGTGCCACCTCAACTAATGAAAAACTGTTTTTT	CATSTNEKLFF
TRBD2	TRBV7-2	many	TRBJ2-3	TGTGCCAGCAGCTATAGCGGGGGGATACATACGCAGTATTTT	CASSYSGGIHTQYF
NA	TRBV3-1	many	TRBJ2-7	TGTGCCAGCAGCCCTCCGACAGGCCCTCTTTCCTACGAGCAGTACTTC	CASSPPTGPLSYEQYF
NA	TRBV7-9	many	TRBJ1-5	TGTGCCAGCAGCTTCCGGGACAACAATCAGCCCCAGCATTTT	CASSFRDNNQPQHF
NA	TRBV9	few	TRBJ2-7	TGTGCCAGCAGCAGGACCGTAGAGGGGACCTACGAGCAGTACTTC	CASSRTVEGTYEQYF
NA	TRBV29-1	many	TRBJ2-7	TGCAGCGCCACGGGATTCGGTCACGAGCAGTACTTC	CSATGFGHEQYF
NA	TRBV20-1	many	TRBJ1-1	TGCAGTGCTAGGTCGAACACTGAAGCTTTCTTT	CSARSNTEAFF
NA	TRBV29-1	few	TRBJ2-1	TGCAGCGTTGAAGGTCGGGGGGCGGTTAATGAGCAGTTCTTC	CSVEGRGAVNEQFF
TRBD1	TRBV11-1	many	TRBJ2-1	TGTGCCAGCGGCAGAGGGACAGGGGCTTACAATGAGCAGTTCTTC	CASGRGTGAYNEQFF
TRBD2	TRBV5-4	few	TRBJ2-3	TGTGCCAGCAGCACAACGGGGGGGAGGGGGGATACGCAGTATTTT	CASSTTGGRGDTQYF
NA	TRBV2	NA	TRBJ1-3	TGTGCCAGCAGTGAAGAGGGGTCGACAGGACCCAGAGGAAACACCATATATTTT	CASSEEGSTGPRGNTIYF
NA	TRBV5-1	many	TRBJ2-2	TGCGCCAGCAGCTTGGGAGTACCCACCGGGGAGCTGTTTTTT	CASSLGVPTGELFF
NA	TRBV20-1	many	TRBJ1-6	TGCAGTGCTAGCCCACCAGTGGGGGCGAATTCACCCCTCCACTTT	CSASPPVGANSPLHF
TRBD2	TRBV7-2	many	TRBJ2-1	TGTGCCAGCAGCCGATACAACGGGGGGGCAGGTGAGCAGTTCTTC	CASSRYNGGAGEQFF
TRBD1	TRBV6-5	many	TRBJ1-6	TGTGCCAGCAGCCTCGACAGGGGGCGAAGCACCTATAATTCACCCCTCCACTTT	CASSLDRGRSTYNSPLHF
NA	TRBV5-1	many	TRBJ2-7	TGCGCCAGCAGGTCCGAGGACGAGCAGTACTTC	CASRSEDEQYF
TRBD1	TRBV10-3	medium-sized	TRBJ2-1	TGTGCCATCCGGGACAGTTTCATGAATGAGCAGTTCTTC	CAIRDSFMNEQFF
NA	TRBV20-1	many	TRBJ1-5	TGCAGCATAGACAGGAGGAATCAGCCCCAGCATTTT	CSIDRRNQPQHF
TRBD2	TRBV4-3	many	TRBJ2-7	TGCGCCAGCAGCCAAGATCAAGTGGGAGGCGGGGGGGCCCACGAGCAGTACTTC	CASSQDQVGGGGAHEQYF
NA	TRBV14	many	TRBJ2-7	TGTGCCAGCAGCCAAGAGAGGGTGGGGGAGCAGCAGTACTTC	CASSQERVGEQQYF
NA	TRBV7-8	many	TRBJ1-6	TGTGCCAGCAGCCCTGGCAGGGCCGTCAATTCACCCCTCCACTTT	CASSPGRAVNSPLHF
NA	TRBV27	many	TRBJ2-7	TGTGCCAGCAGTTTAAACAGTGCCTACGAGCAGTACTTC	CASSLNSAYEQYF
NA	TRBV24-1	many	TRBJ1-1	TGTGCCACCAAAGGGGCAGCAAAGAACACTGAAGCTTTCTTT	CATKGAAKNTEAFF
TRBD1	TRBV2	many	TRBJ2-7	TGTGCCAGCAGGGGGGACAGGGGGCAATTCTTTGAGCAGTACTTC	CASRGDRGQFFEQYF
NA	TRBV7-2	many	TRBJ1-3	TGTGCCAGCCGGGGGGCTTCTGGAAACACCATATATTTT	CASRGASGNTIYF
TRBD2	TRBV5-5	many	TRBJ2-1	TGTGCCAGCAGCCCGACTAGCGGGGTTGGCAATGAGCAGTTCTTC	CASSPTSGVGNEQFF
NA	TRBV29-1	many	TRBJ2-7	TGCAGCGTTGGAGATCCCTACGAGCAGTACTTC	CSVGDPYEQYF
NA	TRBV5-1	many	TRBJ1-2	TGCGCCAGCAGCTTGGATTTCAAGATTGGCGGCTACACCTTC	CASSLDFKIGGYTF
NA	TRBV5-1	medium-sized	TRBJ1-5	TGCGCCAGCAGCTTGGACAGTAATCAGCCCCAGCATTTT	CASSLDSNQPQHF
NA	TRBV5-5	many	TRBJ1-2	TGTGCCAGCAGCTTGGGGACAAAATATGGCTACACCTTC	CASSLGTKYGYTF
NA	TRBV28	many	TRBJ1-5	TGTGCCAGCAGTTTGGGATCGGGTCAGCCCCAGCATTTT	CASSLGSGQPQHF
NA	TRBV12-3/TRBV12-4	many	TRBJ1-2	TGTGCCAGCAGTTTGGGGGGAAGCTATGGCTACACCTTC	CASSLGGSYGYTF
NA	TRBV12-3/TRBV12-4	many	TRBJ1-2	TGTGCCAGCAGTTTAGGGGGCCTCTATGGCTACACCTTC	CASSLGGLYGYTF
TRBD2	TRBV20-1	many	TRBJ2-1	TGCAGTGCTAGATGGAGTGGTGGGACTAGCGGGGGCCAGAGCTCCTACAATGAGCAGTTCTTC	CSARWSGGTSGGQSSYNEQFF